The 24 T cell receptor beta chains given below trace back to one sample, sequenced in a study of cytomegalovirus exposure and HLA in healthy donors. PCR employed 60 Vbeta and 13 Jbeta primers. This table comes from immunoSEQ multiplex PCR, and its TCRdb copy is limited to in-frame clones, with some not included. Among roughly 150,000 clones listed, roughly 76% were seen once. Sequencing was performed on PBMCs. These receptors all come from a male donor in good health and CMV-seronegative.

The chain uses TRBV5-1 and TRBJ1-2; TRBD1 aligns across 8 bases. V shed 1 base, J shed 4 bases, and the junction held 9 bases outside the gene matches. The CDR3 sequence is 16 residues long. Germline V CDR1 and CDR2: SGHRS, YFSETQ. CDR3 in amino acids: CASSLRDRPTLYGYTF. The CDR3 nucleotides read TGCGCCAGCAGCTTGCGGGACAGGCCAACCCTCTATGGCTACACCTTC.

This rearrangement joins TRBV27 to TRBJ1-6; a weak D match, TRBD1 (5 bases). Deletions cut 7 bases from V and 9 bases from J, with 22 bases between. This CDR3 has 16 amino acids. Germline CDR1 and CDR2: MNHEY and SMNVEV (reference sequence). CDR3 residues: CASTQKGVSGVSPLHF. In nucleotides, the CDR3 is TGTGCCAGCACCCAAAAAGGGGTTAGCGGTGTTTCACCCCTCCACTTT.

This clone was recorded only once. The chain links TRBV27 to TRBJ1-5, with 9 bases lining up with TRBD1. With V trimmed by 6 bases and J by 6 bases, 6 bases remained unmatched. The CDR3 totals 14 residues. Germline CDR1 reads MNHEY; CDR2 reads SMNVEV (reference sequence). CDR3 in DNA: TGTGCCAGCAGCGGGACAGGGAGTTTTCAGCCCCAGCATTTT. It is translated as CASSGTGSFQPQHF.

The genes are TRBV5-1 and TRBJ2-7, with D possibly being TRBD1 (6 bases). Deletions cut 0 bases from V and 5 bases from J, with 9 bases between. Looked up from germline, CDR1 is SGHRS and CDR2 is YFSETQ. The CDR3 spans 13 residues. CDR3 protein: CASSLDRVDEQYF. In DNA form, the CDR3 reads TGCGCCAGCAGCTTGGACAGGGTAGACGAGCAGTACTTC.

This chain connects TRBV11-2 to TRBJ2-5; 9 bases are shared with TRBD2. Trimming cost V 6 bases and J 5 bases; bases outside gene matches: 7. There are 14 residues in the CDR3. From germline, CDR1 is SGHAT and CDR2 FQNNGV. In nucleotides, the CDR3 is TGTGCCAGCAGAGACGCGGGGGGGCATGAGACCCAGTACTTC. It translates to CASRDAGGHETQYF.

The chain carries TRBV5-6 and TRBJ1-5; D not certain. Per the germline V gene, CDR1 is SGHDT and CDR2 is YYEEEE. The CDR3 sequence is 15 residues long. V gave up 0 bases and J gave up 5 bases, with 12 bases separating them. CDR3 DNA sequence: TGTGCCAGCAGCTTGGGGACCGGGAGACATCAGCCCCAGCATTTT. Translated: CASSLGTGRHQPQHF.

The chain couples TRBV25-1 to TRBJ1-5; the D is unclear. CDR1 and CDR2 from the germline V gene are MGHDK and SYGVNS. The CDR3 loop spans 14 amino acids. V lost 4 bases and J 0 bases, leaving 7 bases between the germline ends. The CDR3 loop is CASSGYSSNQPQHF. The CDR3 nucleotides are TGTGCCAGCAGTGGCTACAGTAGCAATCAGCCCCAGCATTTT.

This clone has more than one count but fewer than ten. The chain couples TRBV15 to TRBJ2-5, with 7 bases that match TRBD1. Germline CDR1 LNHNV, CDR2 YYDKDF (reference sequence). The CDR3 is 14 residues long. J was trimmed by 5 bases and V by 0 bases; bases with no gene match: 3. CDR3 sequence (DNA): TGTGCCACCAGCAGAGATCGACAGGGTGAGACCCAGTACTTC. It encodes CATSRDRQGETQYF. The variable domain in full, with the rest retrieved from reference TRBV15 and TRBJ2-5, is DAMVIQNPRYQVTQFGKPVTLSCSQTLNHNVMYWYQQKSSQAPKLLFHYYDKDFNNEADTPDNFQSRRPNTSFCFLDIRSPGLGDTAMYLCATSRDRQGETQYFGPGTRLLVL.

The chain employs TRBV29-1 and TRBJ2-1, with TRBD2 identical over 7 bases. This CDR3 comprises 13 residues. The germline gives CDR1 SQVTM, CDR2 ANQGSEA. J gave up 10 bases and V 5 bases, and 11 bases lay outside the gene matches. The CDR3 reads CSVHLGGGREQFF. CDR3 in DNA: TGCAGCGTTCATCTGGGGGGGGGTCGGGAGCAGTTCTTC.

The chain employs TRBV7-9 and TRBJ1-1, with 7 bases identical to TRBD1. V shed 1 base and J 4 bases; nucleotides not matched to a gene: 6. The CDR3 extends over 15 amino acids. CDR1 is SEHNR and CDR2 is FQNEAQ in the germline V gene (reference sequence). CDR3 nucleotides: TGTGCCAGCAGCTTAGTGGACAGGCGGGGCACTGAAGCTTTCTTT. Protein sequence: CASSLVDRRGTEAFF.

The V and J genes are TRBV10-3 and TRBJ2-3; the D gene is possibly TRBD2 (5 bases). Germline V gene data show CDR1 as ENHRY and CDR2 as SYGVKD. This CDR3 region has 14 residues. V gave up 7 bases and J gave up 2 bases, with 13 bases separating them. CDR3 coding DNA: TGTGCCATCAACGAAGGGAGTTCCACAGATACGCAGTATTTT. This translates into CAINEGSSTDTQYF.

V gene TRBV2 combines with J gene TRBJ1-4; 9 nucleotides match TRBD1. Germline V gives CDR1 SNHLY, CDR2 FYNNEI. Unmatched junction bases numbered 5, after V lost 8 bases and J lost 7 bases. The CDR3 runs to 13 residues. The CDR3 here is CASEGQGGEKLFF. The CDR3 nucleotides are TGTGCCAGCGAGGGACAGGGCGGTGAAAAACTGTTTTTT.

In its sample, this clone was seen once. The chain is built from TRBV19 and TRBJ1-3; the D gene is possibly TRBD1 (5 bases). With 3 bases removed from V and 2 bases from J, the gap between germline ends came to 14 bases. This CDR3 contains 16 residues. From germline, CDR1 is LNHDA and CDR2 SQIVND (reference sequence). The CDR3 DNA is TGTGCCAGTAGTATCTCGGGGGAGTATGCTGGAAACACCATATATTTT. This translates into CASSISGEYAGNTIYF.

This sequence joins TRBV5-1 and TRBJ2-2; 9 bases match TRBD1. This CDR3 comprises 15 residues. Looked up from germline, CDR1 is SGHRS and CDR2 is YFSETQ. The junction had 6 bases not matched to a gene; V was cut back by 3 bases and J by 6 bases. As DNA, the CDR3 is TGCGCCAGCAGCTGGGGGACAGGGCGCCCCGGGGAGCTGTTTTTT. Translated: CASSWGTGRPGELFF.

The chain links TRBV2 to TRBJ1-1; D remains ambiguous. CDR1 SNHLY and CDR2 FYNNEI come from the germline V gene. The CDR3 is 14 residues long. V shed 0 bases and J shed 4 bases, with 9 bases lying between them. CDR3 nucleotides: TGTGCCAGCAGTGAAGCAAATCAGCGCACTGAAGCTTTCTTT. It is translated as CASSEANQRTEAFF.

This clone was detected only once. The chain joins TRBV5-5 to TRBJ1-1; D ambiguous. V was cut by 0 bases and J by 4 bases, with 10 bases left in between. This CDR3 is built from 14 residues. CDR1 is SGHKS, CDR2 YYEKEE, per germline (reference sequence). CDR3 region: CASSLGTGGTEAFF. DNA for the CDR3: TGTGCCAGCAGCTTGGGGACGGGAGGCACTGAAGCTTTCTTT. Together with reference TRBV5-5 and TRBJ1-1, the CDR3 gives the full variable domain: DAGVTQSPTHLIKTRGQQVTLRCSPISGHKSVSWYQQVLGQGPQFIFQYYEKEERGRGNFPDRFSARQFPNYSSELNVNALLLGDSALYLCASSLGTGGTEAFFGQGTRLTVV.

The rearrangement links TRBV2 to TRBJ1-1; D perhaps matches TRBD1 (6 bases). CDR1 is SNHLY, CDR2 FYNNEI, per germline. This CDR3 is 11 amino acids long. V was cut by 4 bases and J by 11 bases, with 11 bases left in between. The CDR3 protein is CASSGTGLAFF. CDR3 nucleotide sequence: TGTGCCAGCAGTGGTACAGGGTTGGCTTTCTTT.

A single count supports this clone. J is TRBJ1-5 and V is TRBV5-1, with 9 positions matching TRBD1. CDR1 SGHRS and CDR2 YFSETQ come from the germline V gene. The CDR3 spans 14 residues. The V gene end was trimmed by 4 bases and the J gene end by 6 bases; junction bases not matched to a gene: 5. The CDR3 reads CASSTGTGTQPQHF. In DNA, the CDR3 is TGCGCCAGCAGCACCGGGACAGGGACTCAGCCCCAGCATTTT.

V and J are TRBV19 and TRBJ1-2; D is unclear. Trimming pared 4 bases from V and 4 bases from J, leaving 19 bases between. The CDR3 consists of 16 residues. Germline loops: CDR1 LNHDA, CDR2 SQIVND (reference sequence). The CDR3 DNA reads TGTGCCAGTAGTAAGCCACCGGCCGTTAGCCCCTATGGCTACACCTTC. Translated, it gives CASSKPPAVSPYGYTF.

This rearrangement joins TRBV21-1 to TRBJ2-1; TRBD1, the D gene given by the table, was not confirmed from the DNA. TRBV21-1 counts as a pseudogene. This CDR3 spans 15 amino acids. The CDR3 reads CASPKGQGVYNEQFF. CDR3 bases: TGTGCCAGCCCCAAGGGGCAGGGGGTGTACAATGAGCAGTTCTTC.

The chain combines TRBV5-1 with TRBJ2-1; TRBD2 is a possible D gene (5 bases). In germline, CDR1 is SGHRS, CDR2 YFSETQ. The CDR3 length is 16 residues. Trimming removed 1 base from V and 1 base from J, with 12 bases in between. The DNA of the CDR3 is TGCGCCAGCAGCTTGCAAGGACTGTCTTCCTACAATGAGCAGTTCTTC. It codes for CASSLQGLSSYNEQFF.

J is TRBJ1-5 and V is TRBV23-1; D uncertain. TRBV23-1 is annotated as an ORF whose role is uncertain. This CDR3 region has 18 residues. CDR3 in amino acids: CDPAWGDTEIYSNQPQHF. CDR3 in DNA: TGCGACCCGGCGTGGGGAGATACCGAGATTTATAGCAATCAGCCCCAGCATTTT.

As for this clone: The junction shows a germline mismatch at one end, possibly a read error. The J gene is TRBJ2-2, the V gene TRBV7-7, with D maybe TRBD2 (5 bases). CDR3 size: 13 residues. CDR1 and CDR2 from the germline V gene are SSHAT and FNYEAQ (reference sequence). The CDR3 nucleotides read TGTGCTAGCAGCGCCCGGGATTCCGGGGAGCTGTTTTTT. This codes for CASSARDSGELFF. Based on the CDR3 plus reference TRBV7-7 and TRBJ2-2, the full variable domain is GAGVSQSPRYKVTKRGQDVTLRCDPISSHATLYWYQQALGQGPEFLTYFNYEAQPDKSGLPSDRFSAERPEGSISTLTIQRTEQRDSAMYRCASSARDSGELFFGEGSRLTVL.

This rearrangement joins TRBV6-5 to TRBJ1-1; TRBD1 matches at 7 bases. V shed 6 bases and J 7 bases; nucleotides not matched to a gene: 14. The CDR3 consists of 15 residues. CDR1 is MNHEY and CDR2 is SVGAGI in the germline V gene. This CDR3 reads CASRPNDREHGEAFF. The CDR3 bases are TGTGCCAGCAGACCCAACGACAGGGAACACGGTGAAGCTTTCTTT.